This entry is about one TCR beta chain. Antigen unknown. Time point noted: cycle 4 day 1 (C4D1), after 5 to 7 weeks of nivolumab. Relapse after autologous stem cell transplantation occurred in every patient, and brentuximab vedotin exposure varied. These data belong to a study of PD-1 blockade in classical Hodgkin lymphoma. Findings of the study overall: Exclusion applied to patients who initiated nivolumab less than 1 year following ASCT. Underlying causes for the observed repertoire differences were not defined, possibly disease activity or prior therapy. Compared with baseline, CD4+ but not CD8+ TCR diversity had risen significantly by C4D1.

With 3 bases removed from V and 5 bases from J, the gap between germline ends came to 6 bases. There are 11 residues in the CDR3. Germline V gene data show CDR1 as SGHDT and CDR2 as YYEEEE. Only in-frame clones appear in the TCRdb table, and some are missing; sequencing was by immunoSEQ multiplex PCR. The sample records roughly 42,000 clones, around 74% being singletons. The chain couples TRBV5-6 to TRBJ2-7; D not resolved. Source: peripheral blood mononuclear cells (PBMCs), taken before the fourth cycle of nivolumab. This receptor was taken from a human donor with classical Hodgkin lymphoma. In nucleotides, the CDR3 is TGTGCCAGCAGCTGGAATCACGAGCAGTACTTC. It translates to CASSWNHEQYF.